Presented here are 30 T cell receptor beta chains from one specimen sequenced in a study of Graves' ophthalmopathy and Graves' hyperthyroidism. Scientists amplified the TCR beta CDR3 regions from RNA transcripts. Amplification began with first-round RT-PCR using HTBI primers, then second-round multiplex PCR was performed. Using its own MiXCR run on the multiplex PCR reads, TCRdb lists one record per CDR3 protein. The sample records more than 300,000 distinct CDR3 sequences, 15% being singletons. The sample taken for sequencing was peripheral blood. The source of these receptors is a woman aged 18-29 years with stable Graves' hyperthyroidism.

Note on this clonotype: Being one base from a much bigger clone, this may be a read error. The chain carries TRBV29-1 and TRBJ2-7; 8 bases are a match to TRBD2. With V trimmed by 4 bases and J by 6 bases, 14 bases remained unmatched. Germline loops: CDR1 SQVTM, CDR2 ANQGSEA. This CDR3 contains 15 residues. The CDR3 protein is CSVVWLPAGGSEQYF. CDR3 DNA sequence: TGCAGCGTTGTGTGGCTCCCGGCGGGGGGTTCCGAGCAGTACTTC.

The sample holds many counts of this clonotype. The CDR3 spells CASSPGGANYGYTF. The CDR3 nucleotides read TGTGCCAGCAGTCCAGGGGGGGCTAACTATGGCTACACCTTC. This chain links TRBV12-3 or TRBV12-4 with TRBJ1-2; 7 bases fit TRBD1. The CDR3 runs 14 residues. Trimming cost V 5 bases and J 0 bases; bases outside gene matches: 3.

Notes on this clonotype: The junction departs from germline at one end; a sequencing error may be responsible. The gene calls are TRBV27 and TRBJ2-4, with 15 bases identical to TRBD2. Germline CDR1 and CDR2: MNHEY and SMNVEV (reference sequence). This CDR3 has 18 residues. Written as DNA, the CDR3 is TGTGCCAGCAGTCCTGGACTAGCGGGGGGGCCTTTTGAAAACATTAAGTACTTC. As protein: CASSPGLAGGPFENIKYF.

There are many counts of this clonotype. V gene TRBV12-3 or TRBV12-4 combines with J gene TRBJ1-3; 8 bases fit TRBD1. J was trimmed by 4 bases and V by 2 bases; bases with no gene match: 1. There are 14 residues in the CDR3. CDR3 amino acids: CASSLSGGGNTIYF. The CDR3 DNA reads TGTGCCAGCAGTTTATCAGGGGGCGGAAACACCATATATTTT.

This clonotype appeared many times. This sequence joins TRBV10-2 and TRBJ1-2; TRBD1 agrees at 7 bases. Germline V lookup: CDR1 WSHSY, CDR2 SAAADI. V was clipped by 6 bases and J by 4 bases; unmatched bases: 5. The CDR3 is 13 residues long. The CDR3 sequence: CASRTTGVYGYTF. The CDR3 region has the DNA TGCGCCAGCAGGACAACAGGGGTCTATGGCTACACCTTC.

This clonotype was picked up many times. The rearrangement uses TRBV11-2 and TRBJ1-1; TRBD1 agrees at 8 bases. CDR1 is SGHAT, CDR2 FQNNGV, per germline. Trimming took 6 bases from V and 0 from J; bases not matched to a gene: 12. The CDR3 spans 17 residues. The CDR3 sequence is CASSSFRGRGLNTEAFF. The CDR3 bases are TGTGCCAGCAGTAGCTTCAGGGGGCGAGGGTTGAACACTGAAGCTTTCTTT.

This clonotype was detected many times. The chain combines TRBV11-2 with TRBJ2-5; the D is unclear. The germline V gene has CDR1 SGHAT and CDR2 FQNNGV. The V end was cut by 5 bases, the J end by 5 bases, with 24 bases between. The CDR3 is 17 residues long. CDR3 sequence (DNA): TGTGCCAGCAGCCAAGATCCGTTCCAGGCGAGTAAGGAGACCCAGTACTTC. It specifies CASSQDPFQASKETQYF.

The chain has TRBV12-5 and TRBJ1-2; 7 positions match TRBD1. From germline, CDR1 is LGHNT and CDR2 FRNRAP. The CDR3 has 11 amino acids. Unmatched junction bases numbered 5, after V lost 6 bases and J lost 10 bases. The CDR3 loop is CASGSGGIYTF. The CDR3 nucleotides are TGTGCTAGTGGGTCAGGGGGTATCTACACCTTC.

The rearrangement joins TRBV5-1 to TRBJ1-6, with D possibly matching TRBD1 (6 bases). The CDR3 has 17 residues. V dropped 0 bases and J dropped 5 bases, with 15 bases sitting between them. The V gene's germline CDR1 is SGHRS and CDR2 YFSETQ. CDR3 protein: CASSLARVGGDNSPLHF. Written as DNA, the CDR3 is TGCGCCAGCAGCTTGGCCAGGGTAGGGGGAGATAATTCACCCCTCCACTTT.

This clonotype was counted many times. The chain recombines TRBV15 with TRBJ2-5; D not resolved. From germline, CDR1 is LNHNV and CDR2 YYDKDF (reference sequence). The CDR3 is made up of 14 amino acids. Trimming took 0 bases from V and 1 from J, leaving 6 bases between them. CDR3 DNA: TGTGCCACCAGCAGAGATGTGGGCCAAGAGACCCAGTACTTC. It is translated as CATSRDVGQETQYF.

The rearrangement links TRBV3-1 to TRBJ2-2; D might be TRBD1 or TRBD2, each matching 5 bases. The CDR3 is 16 residues long. Deletions cut 6 bases from V and 0 bases from J, with 14 bases between. Per the germline V gene, CDR1 is LGHDT and CDR2 is YNNKEL (reference sequence). As DNA, the CDR3 is TGTGCCAGCAGTCGGACTTTGACAGCGAACACCGGGGAGCTGTTTTTT. Its translation: CASSRTLTANTGELFF.

This clonotype was picked up a small number of times. The genes are TRBV29-1 and TRBJ2-7; the D gene could be TRBD1 or TRBD2 (6 bases each). The CDR3 spans 12 residues. Trimming shortened V by 5 bases and J by 6 bases, and 14 bases separated the two germline ends. The germline V gene encodes CDR1 SQVTM and CDR2 ANQGSEA. CDR3 in DNA: TGCAGCGTTTCCGACGGGGGCGTCGAGCAGTACTTC. This codes for CSVSDGGVEQYF.

The J gene is TRBJ2-2, the V gene TRBV5-1; 7 nucleotides agree with TRBD2. V dropped 8 bases and J dropped 3; count of bases not matched to a gene: 7. Germline CDR1 SGHRS, CDR2 YFSETQ. There are 14 residues in the CDR3. The CDR3 region is CASTTREDTGELFF. CDR3 bases: TGCGCCAGTACGACTCGGGAGGACACCGGGGAGCTGTTTTTT. Full variable domain (rest looked up from reference TRBV5-1 and TRBJ2-2): KAGVTQTPRYLIKTRGQQVTLSCSPISGHRSVSWYQQTPGQGLQFLFEYFSETQRNKGNFPGRFSGRQFSNSRSEMNVSTLELGDSALYLCASTTREDTGELFFGEGSRLTVL.

This clonotype was counted a few times. The chain combines TRBV7-8 with TRBJ2-3; TRBD2 might be the D (6 bases). The V and J ends lost 6 bases and 5 bases respectively, with 6 bases between them. Germline values: CDR1 SGHVS, CDR2 FQNEAQ. The CDR3 is made up of 11 amino acids. The CDR3 sequence: CASREGDTQYF. CDR3 DNA sequence: TGTGCCAGCAGGGAGGGAGATACGCAGTATTTT.

This clonotype was detected ten times or more. V and J are TRBV10-2 and TRBJ1-2; no firm D call. The CDR3 is 14 residues long. V was clipped by 2 bases and J by 5 bases, with 12 bases between them. Looked up from germline, CDR1 is WSHSY and CDR2 is SAAADI. CDR3 region: CASSEAAGRYGYTF. The DNA of the CDR3 is TGCGCCAGCAGTGAGGCCGCTGGGAGGTATGGCTACACCTTC.

This clonotype was picked up many times. V usage is TRBV6-5 and J usage is TRBJ1-2, with TRBD1 as a possible D gene (5 bases). Germline loops: CDR1 MNHEY, CDR2 SVGAGI. The length of the CDR3 is 14 residues. Trimming removed 0 bases from V and 8 bases from J, with 13 bases in between. Written as DNA, the CDR3 is TGTGCCAGCAGTTACTCGGGACGGGAGGAAGGCTACACCTTC. Protein sequence: CASSYSGREEGYTF.

This clonotype was counted at least ten times. J is TRBJ1-5 and V is TRBV6-4, with 7 bases fitting TRBD1. J lost 5 bases, V lost 7 bases, and 17 bases had no gene match. This CDR3 has 17 amino acids. The germline V gene encodes CDR1 MRHNA and CDR2 SNTAGT. CDR3: CASKGGDRPSYYQPQHF. The CDR3 region has the DNA TGTGCCAGCAAAGGGGGCGACAGGCCATCTTACTATCAGCCCCAGCATTTT.

On this clonotype itself: A clone one base away is much larger, so this may be a read error. J is TRBJ1-6 and V is TRBV19; D might be TRBD1 (5 bases). This CDR3 is built from 13 residues. CDR1 is LNHDA and CDR2 is SQIVND in the germline V gene (reference sequence). The CDR3 sequence: CASIGQTNSHLHF. The CDR3 DNA reads TGTGCCAGTATAGGACAAACTAATTCACACCTCCACTTT.

This clonotype came up many times. The chain uses TRBV12-3 or TRBV12-4 and TRBJ1-2; weak D call: TRBD1 (6 bases). The germline V and J ends were trimmed by 5 bases and 7 bases, with 14 bases remaining between them. The CDR3 contains 13 residues. Here the CDR3 reads CASSTGSRGGYTF. The CDR3 nucleotides read TGTGCCAGCAGTACAGGGTCGAGGGGTGGCTACACCTTC.

This clonotype was counted ten times or more. V usage is TRBV29-1 and J usage is TRBJ2-5; D ambiguous. The CDR3 runs to 12 residues. Germline V lookup: CDR1 SQVTM, CDR2 ANQGSEA. V dropped 4 bases and J dropped 3 bases, with 9 bases sitting between them. The CDR3 loop is CSVAWVEETQYF. The CDR3 DNA is TGCAGCGTTGCATGGGTTGAAGAGACCCAGTACTTC. The full variable domain, in which reference TRBV29-1 and TRBJ2-5 provide the parts outside the CDR3, is SAVISQKPSRDICQRGTSLTIQCQVDSQVTMMFWYRQQPGQSLTLIATANQGSEATYESGFVIDKFPISRPNLTFSTLTVSNMSPEDSSIYLCSVAWVEETQYFGPGTRLLVL.

The chain employs TRBV7-2 and TRBJ2-2; the match to TRBD2 covers 10 bases. From germline, CDR1 is SGHTA and CDR2 FQGNSA. This CDR3 spans 15 amino acids. V gave up 5 bases and J gave up 4 bases; unmatched junction bases: 4. The CDR3 is CASSKASGGTGELFF. The CDR3 nucleotides are TGTGCCAGCAGCAAAGCTAGCGGGGGCACCGGGGAGCTGTTTTTT.

A remark on this clonotype: A read error may explain this, as a much larger clone is one base away. The conserved closing phenylalanine or tryptophan is absent in this CDR3, likely reflecting a read error. The chain employs TRBV5-1 and TRBJ2-7; D perhaps matches TRBD2 (5 bases). This CDR3 contains 15 residues. CDR1 is SGHRS and CDR2 is YFSETQ in the germline V gene. V gave up 7 bases and J gave up 0 bases, with 17 bases separating them. CDR3: CASSPSDGSSYEQYS. DNA for the CDR3: TGCGCCAGCTCCCCCTCTGATGGGAGCTCCTACGAGCAGTACTCC.

This clonotype has only a few counts. This likely comes from a read error, as the CDR3 has no conserved phenylalanine or tryptophan at its end. No DNA is shown, since the ends of the CDR3 on it are uncertain; the CDR3 is the one TCRdb lists. The V gene is TRBV10-1, the J gene TRBJ2-6; the D call TRBD2 from the table was never checked on the DNA. CDR1 and CDR2 from the germline V gene are WNHNN and SYGVQD (reference sequence). Counting both end residues, the CDR3 totals 11 amino acids. The chain's CDR3 is CASTARRGTDE.

This clonotype was counted many times. This chain connects TRBV6-1 to TRBJ1-1; D gene uncertain. Trimming removed 3 bases from V and 3 bases from J, with 8 bases in between. CDR1 MNHNS and CDR2 SASEGT come from the germline V gene. This CDR3 contains 13 residues. The CDR3 DNA reads TGTGCCAGCAGTGATAGCCTTTACACTGAAGCTTTCTTT. It yields the protein CASSDSLYTEAFF.

This clonotype was found many times. The rearrangement joins TRBV11-3 to TRBJ2-5, with 10 bases matching TRBD1. V was pared by 7 bases and J by 5 bases, with 4 bases of the junction left unmatched. The CDR3 is made up of 13 amino acids. Germline V gives CDR1 SGHNT, CDR2 YENEEA. CDR3 protein: CASNMGQGETQYF. The CDR3 nucleotides read TGTGCCAGCAATATGGGACAGGGGGAGACCCAGTACTTC.

Turning to this clonotype: Its ends do not fully match the called genes, so a read error is possible. The chain has TRBV11-3 and TRBJ1-1; 7 nucleotides match TRBD1. Germline CDR1 SGHNT, CDR2 YENEEA. The CDR3 runs to 14 residues. The CDR3, as DNA: TGTGCCAGCAGCTTAGTGACAGGGAGAACTGAAGCTGTCTTT. Translation: CASSLVTGRTEAVF.

This clonotype was seen ten or more times. V usage is TRBV7-8 and J usage is TRBJ2-7, with D possibly being TRBD1 (6 bases). Looked up from germline, CDR1 is SGHVS and CDR2 is FQNEAQ. The V gene lost 6 bases and the J gene lost 3 bases, with 15 bases spanning the gap. The CDR3 spans 14 residues. Here the CDR3 DNA reads TGTGCCAGCAGTCAAAGGACAGCTTTCTACGAGCAGTACTTC. It codes for CASSQRTAFYEQYF.

In this sample, this clonotype turned up a few times. The rearrangement uses TRBV7-2 and TRBJ1-5; D unresolved. The CDR3 sequence is 13 residues long. The V end was cut by 4 bases, the J end by 4 bases, with 8 bases between. Per germline, CDR1 SGHTA and CDR2 FQGNSA. The CDR3 is CASSSSRNQPQHF. The CDR3, as DNA: TGTGCCAGCAGCTCCTCGCGTAATCAGCCCCAGCATTTT. The full variable domain, in which reference TRBV7-2 and TRBJ1-5 provide the parts outside the CDR3, is GAGVSQSPSNKVTEKGKDVELRCDPISGHTALYWYRQSLGQGLEFLIYFQGNSAPDKSGLPSDRFSAERTGGSVSTLTIQRTQQEDSAVYLCASSSSRNQPQHFGDGTRLSIL.

This clonotype was recorded at least ten times. The CDR3 loop is CASSSLGAQETQYF. As DNA, the CDR3 is TGTGCCAGCAGCTCCCTGGGGGCGCAGGAGACCCAGTACTTC. V gene TRBV7-9 combines with J gene TRBJ2-5; tentative D call: TRBD1 (6 bases). The germline gives CDR1 SEHNR, CDR2 FQNEAQ (reference sequence). The CDR3 is made up of 14 amino acids. With 4 bases removed from V and 5 bases from J, the gap between germline ends came to 14 bases.

This clonotype has at least ten counts. The rearrangement joins TRBV7-9 to TRBJ2-7; 12 bases fit TRBD1. The CDR3 runs to 18 residues. V lost 4 bases and J lost 3; bases outside the gene matches: 13. The germline CDR1 and CDR2 sequences are SEHNR and FQNEAQ (reference sequence). The CDR3 loop is CASSSQLGQGAVGYEQYF. DNA of the CDR3: TGTGCCAGCAGCTCCCAACTGGGACAGGGGGCTGTAGGCTACGAGCAGTACTTC.